The 23 T cell receptor beta chains given below trace back to one sample, sequenced in a study of blood T cells in healthy people across ages. The authors ran a second PCR of about 6 to 11 cycles using a sample-barcoded 5' primer and a J-beta primer mix. TCRdb reprocessed the 5' RACE reads via MiXCR and lists one record per CDR3 protein. The table lists 550,000 to 800,000 distinct CDR3 sequences, roughly 21% of them singletons. The specimen sequenced was blood. Receptors were obtained from a man in his 70s in good health.

A few counts support this clonotype. The rearrangement uses TRBV20-1 and TRBJ2-3; 9 bases are a match to TRBD2. The CDR3 runs to 14 residues. Trimming took 6 bases from V and 2 from J; bases not matched to a gene: 6. The V gene's germline CDR1 is DFQATT and CDR2 SNEGSKA (reference sequence). Here the CDR3 reads CSANSGSPTDTQYF. The CDR3 DNA sequence: TGCAGTGCAAATAGCGGGAGCCCCACAGATACGCAGTATTTT.

The rearrangement uses TRBV6-1 and TRBJ2-5; 14 bases are a match to TRBD2. The J call may be faulty, since TRBJ2-1 better matches the DNA end. Germline CDR1 MNHNS, CDR2 SASEGT. The CDR3 contains 16 residues. Here the CDR3 reads CASSGYGTSGRAEQFF. For the CDR3, the DNA is TGTGCCAGCAGTGGTTACGGGACTAGCGGGAGAGCTGAGCAGTTCTTC.

The chain combines TRBV4-2 with TRBJ1-3; 7 positions match TRBD1. There are 16 residues in the CDR3. V trimming: 0 bases; J trimming: 0 bases; junction bases outside the gene matches: 2. CDR1 and CDR2 (germline): LGHNA, YNFKEQ. CDR3 nucleotides: TGTGCCAGCAGCCAAGAAGCAGGGGGCTCTGGAAACACCATATATTTT. Amino acids: CASSQEAGGSGNTIYF.

The rearrangement joins TRBV19 to TRBJ1-1; the D gene is possibly TRBD1 (5 bases). CDR3 length: 15 residues. Germline CDR1 LNHDA, CDR2 SQIVND (reference sequence). V gave up 7 bases and J gave up 1 base, with 16 bases separating them. CDR3 sequence: CASKPQGGSNTEAFF. The DNA of the CDR3 is TGTGCCAGTAAACCCCAGGGAGGATCGAACACTGAAGCTTTCTTT. Combining the CDR3 with reference TRBV19 and TRBJ1-1 gives the whole variable domain DGGITQSPKYLFRKEGQNVTLSCEQNLNHDAMYWYRQDPGQGLRLIYYSQIVNDFQKGDIAEGYSVSREKKESFPLTVTSAQKNPTAFYLCASKPQGGSNTEAFFGQGTRLTVV.

The V gene is TRBV7-9, the J gene TRBJ2-3, with a possible D match to TRBD1 (5 bases). Between the trimmed V and J ends, which lost 5 bases and 4 bases, there was a span of 16 bases. Germline CDR1 reads SEHNR; CDR2 reads FQNEAQ (reference sequence). The CDR3 extends over 15 amino acids. This chain's CDR3 is CASSAVRVMADTQYF. The CDR3 DNA reads as TGTGCCAGCAGCGCGGTCAGGGTGATGGCAGATACGCAGTATTTT.

This clonotype appeared a few times. The rearrangement links TRBV6-5 to TRBJ2-7; a possible D gene is TRBD2 (6 bases). Matching the DNA end better, TRBJ2-5 makes the J call doubtful. This CDR3 has 14 amino acids. Germline assignment: CDR1 MNHEY and CDR2 SVGAGI. CDR3 amino acids: CASKTRRGQETQYF. Written as DNA, the CDR3 is TGTGCCAGCAAAACCAGGCGGGGACAAGAGACCCAGTACTTC.

Only a few counts were recorded for this clonotype. In DNA form, the CDR3 reads TGCAGCGTTGAATGGGACACAGATACGCAGTATTTT. This translates into CSVEWDTDTQYF. The J gene is TRBJ2-3, the V gene TRBV29-1; unclear D gene. Trimming left V 2 bases short and J 2 bases short, with 5 bases between. The CDR3 covers 12 residues. Germline loops: CDR1 SQVTM, CDR2 ANQGSEA.

This clonotype appeared many times. This chain connects TRBV9 to TRBJ2-3, with unresolved D. V shed 0 bases and J shed 0 bases, with 11 bases lying between them. CDR3 length equals 16 residues. CDR1 SGDLS and CDR2 YYNGEE come from the germline V gene. The DNA of the CDR3 is TGTGCCAGCAGCGTAGGAAAATTCTCTAGCACAGATACGCAGTATTTT. Protein: CASSVGKFSSTDTQYF.

CDR3 region: CSAWATGTGELFF. The CDR3 DNA sequence: TGCAGTGCTTGGGCCACAGGCACCGGGGAGCTGTTTTTT. This chain links TRBV20-1 with TRBJ2-2; D possibly corresponds to TRBD1 (5 bases). V lost 5 bases and J 4 bases, leaving 11 bases between the germline ends. This CDR3 spans 13 amino acids. Per the germline V gene, CDR1 is DFQATT and CDR2 is SNEGSKA (reference sequence).

This clonotype was seen only a few times. A junction boundary mismatches the germline segment, possibly from a read error. This chain links TRBV12-3 or TRBV12-4 with TRBJ1-2; TRBD1 might be the D (6 bases). The CDR3 sequence is 13 residues long. This chain's CDR3 is CASSLGQSYGYTF. The DNA for the CDR3 is TGCGCCAGCAGCTTAGGACAGAGCTATGGCTACACCTTC.

The chain couples TRBV12-3 or TRBV12-4 to TRBJ1-6; D not resolved. The V end lost 4 bases, the J end lost 8 bases, and 6 bases lay between the germline ends. The CDR3 contains 12 residues. The CDR3 DNA reads as TGTGCCAGCAGTTCCAATTATTCACCCCTCCACTTT. Residues: CASSSNYSPLHF.

The gene calls are TRBV20-1 and TRBJ2-4, with D perhaps matching TRBD1 (5 bases). Trimming shortened V by 6 bases and J by 6 bases, and 21 bases separated the two germline ends. Germline assignment: CDR1 DFQATT and CDR2 SNEGSKA (reference sequence). CDR3 size: 15 residues. The CDR3 DNA is TGCAGTGCCGCAGGCGAGAGAAGGGGTGGAAACATTCAGTACTTC. It codes for CSAAGERRGGNIQYF.

CDR3 loop: CSAGTGTGGVETQYF. DNA for the CDR3: TGCAGTGCTGGAACCGGGACAGGGGGTGTTGAGACCCAGTACTTC. This chain links TRBV20-1 with TRBJ2-5; TRBD1 agrees at 11 bases. The CDR3 sequence is 15 residues long. Trimming cost V 5 bases and J 5 bases; bases outside gene matches: 10. The germline CDR1 and CDR2 sequences are DFQATT and SNEGSKA (reference sequence).

Comments on this clonotype: The junction and the germline gene differ at one end; a read error may be behind it. V is TRBV5-1 and J is TRBJ2-5, with D perhaps TRBD2 (6 bases). Germline values: CDR1 SGHRS, CDR2 YFSETQ. This CDR3 is built from 16 residues. The CDR3 protein is CANSLGRDSSQETQYF. Here the CDR3 DNA reads TGCGCCAACAGCTTGGGAAGGGACTCCAGCCAAGAGACCCAGTACTTC. The variable domain in full, completed from reference TRBV5-1 and TRBJ2-5, reads KAGVTQTPRYLIKTRGQQVTLSCSPISGHRSVSWYQQTPGQGLQFLFEYFSETQRNKGNFPGRFSGRQFSNSRSEMNVSTLELGDSALYLCANSLGRDSSQETQYFGPGTRLLVL.

V gene TRBV6-5 combines with J gene TRBJ1-1; possible D gene TRBD1, 6 bases. The V and J ends lost 0 bases and 2 bases respectively, with 7 bases between them. This CDR3 has 14 residues. CDR1 and CDR2 (germline): MNHEY, SVGAGI. Written as DNA, the CDR3 is TGTGCCAGCAGTTACTCGGGGACAAACACTGAAGCTTTCTTT. Translated: CASSYSGTNTEAFF.

The chain joins TRBV5-1 to TRBJ2-1; maybe TRBD1 (6 bases). V lost 1 base and J lost 7, with 15 bases in between. This CDR3 spans 15 amino acids. Germline V lookup: CDR1 SGHRS, CDR2 YFSETQ. The CDR3 nucleotides read TGCGCCAGCAGCTTGACCCCAGGGGAAGGTAATGAGCAGTTCTTC. Translated: CASSLTPGEGNEQFF.

The chain links TRBV7-9 to TRBJ2-2, with TRBD1 matching over 7 bases. V was clipped by 3 bases and J by 9 bases; unmatched bases: 10. The CDR3 contains 15 residues. Germline CDR1 is SEHNR and CDR2 is FQNEAQ (reference sequence). The CDR3 is CASSFGTTGTRELFF. The CDR3 nucleotides are TGTGCCAGCAGCTTCGGAACGACAGGGACCAGGGAGCTGTTTTTT. Using reference TRBV7-9 and TRBJ2-2 for the parts outside the CDR3, the full variable domain is DTGVSQNPRHKITKRGQNVTFRCDPISEHNRLYWYRQTLGQGPEFLTYFQNEAQLEKSRLLSDRFSAERPKGSFSTLEIQRTEQGDSAMYLCASSFGTTGTRELFFGEGSRLTVL.

As concerns this clonotype: The junction departs from the called germline gene at one end, perhaps through a read error. The V and J genes are TRBV6-6 and TRBJ2-2; D is perhaps TRBD1 or TRBD2 (6 bases each). The CDR3 totals 14 residues. Germline CDR1 and CDR2: MNHNY and SVGAGI (reference sequence). This CDR3 reads CASSYVGGTGELLF. DNA of the CDR3: TGTGCCAGCAGTTACGTGGGGGGCACCGGGGAGCTGCTTTTT.

This clonotype was seen a few times. The CDR3 DNA sequence: TGTGCCAGCAGCTTAGTTTGGGGACAGAACTACGAGCAGTACTTC. This gives the protein CASSLVWGQNYEQYF. The rearrangement links TRBV7-2 to TRBJ2-7; TRBD1 matches at 7 bases. V trimming: 1 base; J trimming: 3 bases; junction bases outside the gene matches: 6. Germline V gene data show CDR1 as SGHTA and CDR2 as FQGNSA. The length of the CDR3 is 15 residues.

The chain has TRBV20-1 and TRBJ2-1, with unresolved D. The germline gives CDR1 DFQATT, CDR2 SNEGSKA (reference sequence). V lost 5 bases to trimming and J lost 2 bases, with 1 base between them. This CDR3 comprises 10 residues. The chain's CDR3 is CSAPYNEQFF. The CDR3 nucleotides are TGCAGTGCTCCCTACAATGAGCAGTTCTTC.

This clonotype was found a few times. The gene calls are TRBV2 and TRBJ1-5, with D tentatively TRBD1 (5 bases). The germline V gene has CDR1 SNHLY and CDR2 FYNNEI. The CDR3 is 15 residues long. Trimming shortened V by 6 bases and J by 4 bases, and 16 bases separated the two germline ends. In DNA form, the CDR3 reads TGTGCCAGCAGCGGGGACTCCCGAGCGAATCAGCCCCAGCATTTT. Amino acid sequence: CASSGDSRANQPQHF.

V and J are TRBV10-3 and TRBJ2-1, with 10 bases aligning to TRBD1. Germline V gene sequence: CDR1 ENHRY, CDR2 SYGVKD. CDR3 length equals 19 residues. The V and J ends lost 6 bases and 0 bases, in that order; junction bases with no gene match: 14. The CDR3 loop reads CAIRITGTGARSSYNEQFF. The DNA for the CDR3 is TGTGCCATCAGAATAACCGGGACAGGGGCGAGGAGCTCCTACAATGAGCAGTTCTTC.

The gene calls are TRBV11-2 and TRBJ2-7, with D possibly TRBD1 on 7 matching bases. Germline loops: CDR1 SGHAT, CDR2 FQNNGV. There are 13 residues in the CDR3. Trimming cost V 2 bases and J 6 bases, with 11 bases left between them. CDR3 region: CASSLNQGGEQYF. The CDR3 nucleotides are TGTGCCAGCAGCTTAAATCAGGGGGGCGAGCAGTACTTC.